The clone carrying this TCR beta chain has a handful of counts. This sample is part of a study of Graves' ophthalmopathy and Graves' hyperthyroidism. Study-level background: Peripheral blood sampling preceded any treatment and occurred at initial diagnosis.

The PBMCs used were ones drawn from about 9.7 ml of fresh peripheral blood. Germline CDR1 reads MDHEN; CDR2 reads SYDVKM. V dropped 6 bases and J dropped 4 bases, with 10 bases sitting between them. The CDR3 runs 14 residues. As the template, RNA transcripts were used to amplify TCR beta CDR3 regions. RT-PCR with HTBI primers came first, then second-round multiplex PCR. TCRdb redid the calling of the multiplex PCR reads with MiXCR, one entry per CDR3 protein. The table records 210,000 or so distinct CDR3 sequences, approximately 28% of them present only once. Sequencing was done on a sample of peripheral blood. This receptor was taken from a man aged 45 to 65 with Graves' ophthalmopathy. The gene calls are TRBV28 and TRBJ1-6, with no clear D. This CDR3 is CASSQPGYNSPLHF. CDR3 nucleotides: TGTGCCAGCAGCCAGCCAGGTTATAATTCACCCCTCCACTTT.